This TCR delta chain was recorded in a study of delta chains in infants with herpesvirus infections (dated by TCRdb to 2022 to 2025). For context, the study as a whole: From birth, the study prospectively followed a Ugandan infant birth cohort to characterize gammadelta T cell responses to primary cytomegalovirus (CMV) infection. In infants who were infected with CMV after birth, the study searched for a public fetal Vdelta1/Vgamma8 gammadelta TCR clonotype. Using PBMC, gammadelta TCRs were sequenced for more than 15 CMV-infected infants, one of whom was congenitally infected, and for fewer than 10 CMV-uninfected infants who had enough sample available. Infant blood samples fell into approximate age groups of 1.5, 4, 8 and 12 months. The previously published Belgian fetal and cord blood gammadelta TCR data were not generated in this cohort and were added only for comparison. The paper as a whole reports these results and caveats: Public-clonotype frequency among Vdelta1 cells appeared to be inversely correlated with age at infection and was observed to decay rapidly, seemingly without persisting beyond around 2 months. A small sample size and the lack of race- or environment-matched controls were noted by the authors, because CMV is acquired by nearly all Ugandans before adulthood. The public clonotype was found only at the first time point after infection and was absent in uninfected infants and in those infected after 120 days. In CMV-uninfected infants, the public clonotype might still exist at levels below the detection limit. Of 15 to 20 CMV-infected infants, several carried the public Vdelta1 clonotype: the congenitally infected infant plus three who were infected postnatally before 120 days of age.

The CDR1 and CDR2 encoded by the germline V gene are GEAIGNYY and EKD. The V and J ends are trimmed by 3 bases and 1 base, leaving 29 bases between them. The CDR3 measures 20 amino acids from cysteine to phenylalanine. The only DNA kept is the CDR3, 60 bases in frame from the first base. In Kampala, Uganda, pregnant women receiving prenatal care were recruited and their infants were enrolled, and documentation of maternal HIV status was required. Home visits to families took place weekly, and collection of infant clinical information, oral swabs and peripheral blood began at 6 weeks of age and was repeated every 4 months after that. Blood was drawn into heparin tubes, and PBMC were separated by Ficoll-Paque density gradient centrifugation and then cryopreserved. Libraries came from RT-PCR. PBMC RNA was reverse transcribed with SuperScript II using gamma-chain- and delta-chain-specific primers to generate TCR cDNA. cDNA was purified with AMPure XP beads, amplified, and indexed with Illumina adapters using the Nextera XT Index Kit. Sequencing of gammadelta TCR libraries was carried out on an Illumina MiSeq using a V2 300-cycle kit. The study's own analysis went as follows. Using MiXCR v2.1.12, CDR3 sequences were assembled, and reads were mapped onto D, J and V genes obtained from GenBank. VDJtools v1.2.1 was used to perform repertoire analyses of the CDR3 clonotypes. With CATT, TCRdb called clones again from the public reads; duplicate DNA rows were later joined. V and J calls and clone size were set by TCRdb, not the authors. The sample data list 630 or so delta-chain clones, and 2.7% of these were observed just once. The top ten clonotypes cover 25% to 35% of the sample.

This clone is considered medium-sized (0.01 to 0.1%). There is no known antigen for this receptor. No base-level quality is on record; no much larger clone is a single base apart. The sequencing used peripheral blood, collected at time point 3 of longitudinal follow-up. The receptor was isolated from a human donor who was a Ugandan infant, either HIV-exposed or HIV-unexposed (not recorded which). The V and J genes are TRDV2 and TRDJ1; TRDD3 might be the D gene, on 6 matching bases. The DNA sequence is given as TGTGCCTGTGACGTGCTTCGGAACCAACTGGGCGAGGGGAGCACCGATAAACTCATCTTT. This translates into CACDVLRNQLGEGSTDKLIF.